The T cell receptor beta chain described here comes from a study of shared clonotypes between healthy human individuals. In the original analysis: In the immunoSEQ data, sequences were junction-only and lacked quality scores, so filtering differed. Here immunoSEQ multiplex PCR was the method, and the copy in TCRdb shows in-frame clones only, minus some. For V, J and clone size, that table is used; D and trimming come from the DNA. The top ten clones hold approximately 1.7% of a sample with 600,000 to 750,000 clones, roughly two thirds of them seen once. General study results and limits: In a few donors, around 5% of naive CD4 clonotypes appeared in common. Larger richness was generally estimated for naive than memory subsets.

Of note for this clone: The antigen is not known.

The germline CDR1 and CDR2 sequences are MNHNY and SVGAGI (reference sequence). The CDR3 covers 13 residues. Trimming shortened V by 6 bases and J by 4 bases, and 12 bases separated the two germline ends. The genes are TRBV6-6 and TRBJ1-1; no reliable D call. The sequence came from a woman in her twenties or thirties in good health. Sequenced sample: memory CD4+ T cells sorted from blood. The subset is: CD45RA-negative fraction. The CDR3 protein is CASSPNSRTEAFF. For the CDR3, the DNA is TGTGCCAGCAGCCCCAATTCGCGCACTGAAGCTTTCTTT.